These T cell receptor beta chains were read from a single sample in a study of blood T cell repertoires in COVID-19. TCRdb keeps only in-frame clones here, not all; method: immunoSEQ multiplex PCR. The table lists about 240,000 clones, roughly 80% of them singletons. Source material: peripheral blood. The receptors derive from a woman between 55 and 75 years old with active or convalescent COVID-19. The CDR3 runs from the conserved cysteine through the conserved F or W. The D gene is left open where the match is weak. Size is stated for part of the rows, as once, few or many counts, or as a class when the clone is expanded.

d_gene	j_gene	v_gene	abundance	CDR3aa	CDR3nt
NA	TRBJ2-7	TRBV6-5	NA	CASSLMDYHEQYF	TGTGCCAGCAGCCTTATGGACTATCACGAGCAGTACTTC
TRBD1	TRBJ1-4	TRBV5-6	NA	CASSPRDRGKEKLFF	TGTGCCAGCAGCCCACGCGACAGGGGGAAGGAAAAACTGTTTTTT
TRBD1	TRBJ2-1	TRBV6-4	once	CASKDRVGNEQFF	TGTGCCAGCAAGGACAGGGTGGGAAATGAGCAGTTCTTC
NA	TRBJ2-7	TRBV21-1	NA	CASSKRGLTGDVSYEQYF	TGTGCCAGCAGCAAAAGGGGTTTAACAGGGGACGTCAGTTACGAGCAGTACTTC
TRBD2	TRBJ2-3	TRBV19	NA	CASSISRGAQYF	TGTGCCAGTAGTATAAGCCGGGGGGCGCAGTATTTT
NA	TRBJ2-5	TRBV21-1	NA	CASSKLRRTERPETQYF	TGTGCCAGCAGCAAACTTAGAAGAACGGAGCGTCCGGAGACCCAGTACTTC
NA	TRBJ1-4	TRBV5-1	NA	CASSLAGLTNEKLFF	TGCGCCAGCAGCCTCGCAGGGCTTACTAATGAAAAACTGTTTTTT
NA	TRBJ1-1	TRBV11-2	NA	CASSLDRGREGPEAFF	TGTGCCAGCAGCTTAGATAGGGGCAGGGAGGGTCCTGAAGCTTTCTTT
NA	TRBJ1-2	TRBV2	NA	CASSPRQATNYGYTF	TGTGCCAGCAGTCCTAGACAGGCTACTAACTATGGCTACACCTTC
TRBD1	TRBJ1-5	TRBV2	many	CASRVRGSQPQHF	TGTGCCAGCAGGGTCAGGGGGAGTCAGCCCCAGCATTTT
NA	TRBJ1-2	TRBV6-5	NA	CASSYSSGINYGYTF	TGTGCCAGCAGTTACTCGTCGGGAATCAACTATGGCTACACCTTC
NA	TRBJ1-5	TRBV15	NA	CATSSEQGVNQPQHF	TGTGCCACCAGCAGCGAACAGGGAGTCAATCAGCCCCAGCATTTT
NA	TRBJ2-7	TRBV14	once	CASSQERSPYEQYF	TGTGCCAGCAGCCAAGAGCGGAGTCCCTACGAGCAGTACTTC
NA	TRBJ2-2	TRBV7-2	NA	CASSWTLNTGELFF	TGTGCCAGCAGTTGGACACTCAACACCGGGGAGCTGTTTTTT
NA	TRBJ2-5	TRBV11-3	NA	CASSFWLGAQETQYF	TGTGCCAGCAGTTTTTGGCTGGGGGCACAAGAGACCCAGTACTTC
NA	TRBJ1-3	TRBV5-6	NA	CASSLGQGPLFSGNTIYF	TGTGCCAGCAGCTTGGGGCAGGGGCCCCTTTTCTCTGGAAACACCATATATTTT
NA	TRBJ2-3	TRBV10-3	NA	CAISESSGADTQYF	TGTGCCATCAGTGAGTCATCGGGGGCAGATACGCAGTATTTT
TRBD1	TRBJ1-2	TRBV6-5	once	CASSVGTVYGYTF	TGTGCCAGCAGCGTCGGGACAGTCTATGGCTACACCTTC
NA	TRBJ1-4	TRBV10-2	NA	CASRTGIATNEKLFF	TGCGCCAGCCGAACAGGGATCGCAACTAATGAAAAACTGTTTTTT
TRBD1	TRBJ1-4	TRBV6-4	NA	CASSAWAGGGEKLFF	TGTGCCAGCAGTGCTTGGGCAGGGGGCGGCGAAAAACTGTTTTTT
NA	TRBJ1-2	TRBV19	NA	CASSRQQGGGYGYTF	TGTGCCAGTAGTAGGCAGCAGGGAGGAGGATATGGCTACACCTTC
TRBD1	TRBJ2-2	TRBV3-1/TRBV3-2	NA	CASSHNRGSEGSGELFF	TGTGCCAGCAGCCATAACAGGGGGAGCGAGGGGTCCGGGGAGCTGTTTTTT
NA	TRBJ1-1	TRBV15	NA	CATSRDFWEGNTEAFF	TGTGCCACCAGCAGGGACTTTTGGGAGGGAAACACTGAAGCTTTCTTT
TRBD1	TRBJ2-5	TRBV6-1	NA	CASSVVGQGAWETQYF	TGTGCCAGCAGTGTGGTAGGACAGGGGGCGTGGGAGACCCAGTACTTC
NA	TRBJ1-1	TRBV6-5	NA	CASCRGANTEAFF	TGTGCCAGCTGTCGAGGCGCAAACACTGAAGCTTTCTTT
TRBD2	TRBJ2-1	TRBV3-1/TRBV3-2	NA	CASSPDTSGANEQFF	TGTGCCAGCAGCCCAGACACTAGCGGGGCTAATGAGCAGTTCTTC
NA	TRBJ2-2	TRBV7-3	NA	CASSPSQNTGELFF	TGTGCCAGCAGCCCGTCACAGAACACCGGGGAGCTGTTTTTT
NA	TRBJ2-5	TRBV5-4	NA	CASSLAGTQETQYF	TGTGCCAGCAGCTTGGCCGGTACCCAAGAGACCCAGTACTTC
NA	TRBJ2-7	TRBV27	NA	CASSPAGGPPSYEQYF	TGTGCCAGCAGTCCCGCCGGGGGACCCCCTAGCTACGAGCAGTACTTC
NA	TRBJ2-1	TRBV6-2/TRBV6-3	NA	CASSNLGSAKINNEQFF	TGTGCCAGCAGTAACCTCGGCAGCGCTAAGATAAACAATGAGCAGTTCTTC
TRBD2	TRBJ2-3	TRBV11-3	NA	CASSLAPRRGGGTDTQYF	TGTGCCAGCAGCTTAGCCCCTAGGCGGGGGGGTGGCACAGATACGCAGTATTTT
TRBD1	TRBJ2-4	TRBV18	NA	CASSPPGQGFGIQYF	TGTGCCAGCTCACCACCGGGACAGGGCTTTGGCATTCAGTACTTC
NA	TRBJ2-1	TRBV3-1/TRBV3-2	NA	CASSQATGSSYNEQFF	TGTGCCAGCAGCCAAGCAACAGGGAGCTCCTACAATGAGCAGTTCTTC
TRBD1	TRBJ1-2	TRBV5-1	NA	CASSLAATGGYYGYTF	TGCGCCAGCAGCTTGGCCGCGACAGGGGGATACTATGGCTACACCTTC
NA	TRBJ2-5	TRBV6-2/TRBV6-3	NA	CASSTGTETQYF	TGTGCCAGCAGTACAGGAACGGAGACCCAGTACTTC
TRBD1	TRBJ2-5	TRBV6-2/TRBV6-3	NA	CASSYHSGQGAGETQYF	TGTGCCAGCAGTTACCACTCGGGACAGGGGGCCGGGGAGACCCAGTACTTC
TRBD2	TRBJ2-1	TRBV18	NA	CASSPPVGAGVNNEQFF	TGTGCCAGCTCACCACCCGTGGGAGCGGGGGTAAACAATGAGCAGTTCTTC
TRBD2	TRBJ2-3	TRBV7-3	NA	CASSPGLAVSTDTQYF	TGTGCCAGCAGCCCGGGACTAGCGGTTAGCACAGATACGCAGTATTTT
TRBD1	TRBJ1-4	TRBV19	NA	CASRPAGRGQNEKLFF	TGTGCCAGTAGACCTGCGGGCAGGGGACAGAATGAAAAACTGTTTTTT
TRBD2	TRBJ2-7	TRBV7-6	NA	CASSLAPPGLAGVDEQYF	TGTGCCAGCAGCTTAGCCCCCCCGGGACTAGCGGGAGTCGACGAGCAGTACTTC
TRBD1	TRBJ1-6	TRBV6-6	NA	CASSYNRDRVNSPLHF	TGTGCCAGCAGTTATAACCGGGACAGGGTAAATTCACCCCTCCACTTT
NA	TRBJ1-1	TRBV9	NA	CASSVGFGNTEAFF	TGTGCCAGCAGCGTAGGGTTCGGGAACACTGAAGCTTTCTTT
NA	TRBJ1-2	TRBV6-1	NA	CASSEGGLYGYTF	TGTGCCAGCAGTGAGGGGGGGCTTTATGGCTACACCTTC
NA	TRBJ2-3	TRBV24-1	NA	CATSVARLGTDTQYF	TGTGCCACCAGTGTGGCCAGGCTGGGCACAGATACGCAGTATTTT
NA	TRBJ2-7	TRBV27	NA	CASSLSLLAFSSYEQYF	TGTGCCAGCAGTTTATCCCTCCTAGCGTTTAGCTCCTACGAGCAGTACTTC
NA	TRBJ2-3	TRBV27	NA	CASSTLQVPPSTDTQYF	TGTGCCAGCAGTACCCTACAGGTTCCCCCTAGCACAGATACGCAGTATTTT
TRBD1	TRBJ1-2	TRBV28	NA	CASSFTGGFYGYTF	TGTGCCAGCAGTTTCACAGGGGGCTTCTATGGCTACACCTTC
TRBD1	TRBJ2-4	TRBV10-3	NA	CAIRPGAGQGNIQYF	TGTGCCATCAGACCCGGCGCCGGACAGGGAAACATTCAGTACTTC
NA	TRBJ2-2	TRBV5-1	NA	CASSTDGTPDNTGELFF	TGCGCCAGCAGCACAGACGGGACTCCCGATAACACCGGGGAGCTGTTTTTT
TRBD2	TRBJ2-1	TRBV19	NA	CATKGLAGGVGEQFF	TGTGCCACCAAGGGACTAGCGGGGGGTGTGGGTGAGCAGTTCTTC